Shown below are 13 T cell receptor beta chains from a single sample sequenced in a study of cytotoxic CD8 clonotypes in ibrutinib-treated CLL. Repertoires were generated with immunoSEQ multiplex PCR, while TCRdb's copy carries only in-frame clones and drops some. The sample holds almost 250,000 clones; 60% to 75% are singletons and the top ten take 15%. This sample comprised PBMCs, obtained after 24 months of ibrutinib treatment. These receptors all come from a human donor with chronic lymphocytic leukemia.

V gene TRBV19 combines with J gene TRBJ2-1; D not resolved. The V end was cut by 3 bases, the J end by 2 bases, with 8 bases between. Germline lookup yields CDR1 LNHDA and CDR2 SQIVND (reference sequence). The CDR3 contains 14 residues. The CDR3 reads CASSMIPAYNEQFF. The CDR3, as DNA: TGTGCCAGTAGTATGATCCCAGCCTACAATGAGCAGTTCTTC. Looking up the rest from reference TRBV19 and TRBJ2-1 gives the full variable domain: DGGITQSPKYLFRKEGQNVTLSCEQNLNHDAMYWYRQDPGQGLRLIYYSQIVNDFQKGDIAEGYSVSREKKESFPLTVTSAQKNPTAFYLCASSMIPAYNEQFFGPGTRLTVL.

The CDR3 DNA sequence: TGTGCCAGCAGTGACTCAGATAGTAGGGGAGACACCATATATTTT. Translating it yields CASSDSDSRGDTIYF. The chain couples TRBV6-4 to TRBJ1-3, with D tentatively TRBD1 (5 bases). Between the trimmed V and J ends, which lost 0 bases and 8 bases, there was a span of 14 bases. CDR1 and CDR2 from the germline V gene are MRHNA and SNTAGT. This CDR3 spans 15 amino acids.

CDR3: CASSWGGSEQYF. In nucleotides, the CDR3 is TGTGCCAGCAGTTGGGGGGGATCCGAGCAGTACTTC. This chain uses TRBV6-5 with TRBJ2-7; 7 nucleotides line up with TRBD2. Germline V gene lookup returns CDR1 MNHEY and CDR2 SVGAGI. Germline trimming cut 4 bases from V and 6 bases from J; bases unmatched to any gene: 3. This CDR3 is built from 12 residues.

CDR3 bases: TGTGCCAGCAGTTTGTGGGGACAGGGAGCCGACTATGGCTACACCTTC. It yields the protein CASSLWGQGADYGYTF. J is TRBJ1-2 and V is TRBV28, with 9 positions matching TRBD1. Germline V gives CDR1 MDHEN, CDR2 SYDVKM. The CDR3 has 16 amino acids. The J segment lost 3 bases and the V segment lost 3 bases, leaving 8 bases of the junction unmatched.

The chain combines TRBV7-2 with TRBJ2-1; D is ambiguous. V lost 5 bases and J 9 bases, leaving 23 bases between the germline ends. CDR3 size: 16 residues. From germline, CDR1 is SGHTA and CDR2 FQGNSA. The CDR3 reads CASSRPGPGFIGEQFF. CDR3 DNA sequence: TGTGCCAGCAGCCGACCAGGACCCGGTTTTATAGGTGAGCAGTTCTTC.

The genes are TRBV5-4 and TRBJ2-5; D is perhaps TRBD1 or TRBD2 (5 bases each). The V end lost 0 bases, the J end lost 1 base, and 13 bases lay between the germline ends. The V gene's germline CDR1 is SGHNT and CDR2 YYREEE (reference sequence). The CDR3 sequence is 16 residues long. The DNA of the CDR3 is TGTGCCAGCAGCTTGGGGATGGGACCGGTCCAAGAGACCCAGTACTTC. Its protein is CASSLGMGPVQETQYF.

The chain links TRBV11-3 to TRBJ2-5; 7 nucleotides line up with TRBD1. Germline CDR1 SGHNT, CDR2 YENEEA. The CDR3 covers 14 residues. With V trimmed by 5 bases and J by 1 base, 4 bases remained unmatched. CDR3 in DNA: TGTGCCAGCAGCGAAACAGGGGCCCAAGAGACCCAGTACTTC. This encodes CASSETGAQETQYF.

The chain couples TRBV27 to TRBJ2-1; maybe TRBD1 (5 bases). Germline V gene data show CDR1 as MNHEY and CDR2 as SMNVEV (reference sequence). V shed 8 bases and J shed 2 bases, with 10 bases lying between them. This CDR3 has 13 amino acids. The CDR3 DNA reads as TGTGCCAGCTCCTACAGGCCCTACAATGAGCAGTTCTTC. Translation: CASSYRPYNEQFF.

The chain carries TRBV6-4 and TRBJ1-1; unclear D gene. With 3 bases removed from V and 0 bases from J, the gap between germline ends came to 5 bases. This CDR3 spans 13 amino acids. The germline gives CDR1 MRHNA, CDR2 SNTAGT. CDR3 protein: CASSEGLNTEAFF. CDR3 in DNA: TGTGCCAGCAGTGAGGGTTTGAACACTGAAGCTTTCTTT.

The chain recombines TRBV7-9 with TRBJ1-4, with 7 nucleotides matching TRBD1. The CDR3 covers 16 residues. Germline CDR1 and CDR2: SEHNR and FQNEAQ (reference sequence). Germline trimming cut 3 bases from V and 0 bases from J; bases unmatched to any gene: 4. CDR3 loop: CASSLPQGATNEKLFF. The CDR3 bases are TGTGCCAGCAGCTTGCCCCAGGGGGCAACTAATGAAAAACTGTTTTTT.

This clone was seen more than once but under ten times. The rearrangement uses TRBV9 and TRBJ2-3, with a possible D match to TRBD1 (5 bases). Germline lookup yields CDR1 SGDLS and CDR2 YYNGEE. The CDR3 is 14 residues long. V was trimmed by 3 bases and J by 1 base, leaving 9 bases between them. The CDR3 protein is CASSGEGGTDTQYF. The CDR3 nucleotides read TGTGCCAGCAGCGGTGAAGGGGGCACAGATACGCAGTATTTT.

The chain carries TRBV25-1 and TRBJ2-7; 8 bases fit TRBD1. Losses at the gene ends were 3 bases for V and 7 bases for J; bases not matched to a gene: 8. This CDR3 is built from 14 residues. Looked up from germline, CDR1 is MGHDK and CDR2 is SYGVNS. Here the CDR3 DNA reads TGTGCCAGCAGTGATAGCGGACAGGGCGAGGAGCAGTACTTC. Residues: CASSDSGQGEEQYF.

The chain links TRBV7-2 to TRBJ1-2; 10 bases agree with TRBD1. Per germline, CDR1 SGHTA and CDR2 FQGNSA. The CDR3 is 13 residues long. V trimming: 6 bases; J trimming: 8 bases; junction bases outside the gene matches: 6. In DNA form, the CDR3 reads TGTGCCAGCAGACCCGGGACAGGGGTCGGCTACACCTTC. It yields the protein CASRPGTGVGYTF.